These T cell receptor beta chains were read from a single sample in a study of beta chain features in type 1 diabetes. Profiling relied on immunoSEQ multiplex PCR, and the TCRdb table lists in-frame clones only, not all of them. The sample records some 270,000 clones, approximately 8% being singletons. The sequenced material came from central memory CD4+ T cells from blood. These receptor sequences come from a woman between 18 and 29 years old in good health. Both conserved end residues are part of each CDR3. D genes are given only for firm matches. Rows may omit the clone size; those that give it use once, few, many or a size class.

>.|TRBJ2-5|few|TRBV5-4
TGTGCCAGCAGCGGCGACAGACAAGAGACCCAGTACTTC
CASSGDRQETQYF
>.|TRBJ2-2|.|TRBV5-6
TGTGCCAGCAGAAACTCACAGGGTATCGGACCCTCCGCGCGCGGGGAGCTGTTTTTT
CASRNSQGIGPSARGELFF
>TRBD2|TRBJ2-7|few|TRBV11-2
TGTGCCAGCAGCCAACAAGGGACTAGCGGGAAGGGGGCCTACGAGCAGTACTTC
CASSQQGTSGKGAYEQYF
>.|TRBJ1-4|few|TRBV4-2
TGTGCCAGCAGCCAAGAAGCGCGAACCGAAAAACTGTTTTTT
CASSQEARTEKLFF
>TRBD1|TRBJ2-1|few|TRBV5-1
TGCGCCAGCAGCTTTAATCCGGCGGGACAGGGGTTTATCGATGAGCAGTTCTTC
CASSFNPAGQGFIDEQFF
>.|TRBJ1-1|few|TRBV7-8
TGTGCCAGCAGCTTAGGAGGGTCTGGGGAAGCTTTCTTT
CASSLGGSGEAFF
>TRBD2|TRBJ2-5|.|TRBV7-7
TGTGCCAGCAGCCCCCACGGGGGGTCGCAAGAGACCCAGTACTTC
CASSPHGGSQETQYF
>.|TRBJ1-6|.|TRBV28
TGTGCCAGCAGTCCGGAACAGGGAAGGCGTAATTCACCCCTCCACTTT
CASSPEQGRRNSPLHF
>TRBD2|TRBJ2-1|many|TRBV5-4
TGTGCCAGCAGCTTCCGAGCGGGAGGGAGATACAATGAGCAGTTCTTC
CASSFRAGGRYNEQFF
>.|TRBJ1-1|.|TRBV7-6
TGTGCCAGCAGCCCCGGGACGGGGACTGAAGCTTTCTTT
CASSPGTGTEAFF
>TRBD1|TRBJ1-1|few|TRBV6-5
TGTGCCAGCAGTTACGCCTACAGGGGGTTGAACACTGAAGCTTTCTTT
CASSYAYRGLNTEAFF
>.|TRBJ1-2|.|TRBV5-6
TGTGCCAGCAGCTTAGGTCCACCCGCACGCCTTTTAAACTATGGCTACACCTTC
CASSLGPPARLLNYGYTF
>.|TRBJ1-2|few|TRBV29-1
TGCAGCGCCAGACACGGAGGGCCTTGGATTGGCTACACCTTC
CSARHGGPWIGYTF
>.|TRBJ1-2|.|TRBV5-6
TGTGCCAGCAGCTTCATCGGACGCAGCTCCTATGGCTACACCTTC
CASSFIGRSSYGYTF
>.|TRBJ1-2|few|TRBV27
TGTGCCAGCAGTTCCCTTGGACAGATCGCGGGAGCTAACTATGGCTACACCTTC
CASSSLGQIAGANYGYTF
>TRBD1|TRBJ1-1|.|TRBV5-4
TGTGCCAGCAGCCGGACAGGGGCCAGCACTGAAGCTTTCTTT
CASSRTGASTEAFF
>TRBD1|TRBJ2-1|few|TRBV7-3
TGTGCCAGCAGCTACTCCGGGACAGGGAAGAGCAATGAGCAGTTCTTC
CASSYSGTGKSNEQFF
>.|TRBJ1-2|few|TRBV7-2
TGTGCCAGCAGCCAACAACCTACAGGGCACGGCTACACCTTC
CASSQQPTGHGYTF
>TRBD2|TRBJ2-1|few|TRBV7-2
TGTGCCAGCAGCCTTAGCGGGGGGGCCCACAATGAGCAGTTCTTC
CASSLSGGAHNEQFF